This TCR beta chain was documented in a study of identical twins. Germline CDR1 is SGHRS and CDR2 is YFSETQ. V gave up 0 bases and J gave up 9 bases; unmatched junction bases: 14. The CDR3 runs 17 residues. A universal primer site arose from template switching, and cDNA bore unique molecular identifiers. TCRdb reprocessed the 5' RACE reads with MiXCR, giving one entry per CDR3 protein. In the table there are about 280,000 distinct CDR3 sequences, roughly 8.6% of which are singletons. With respect to this clonotype: Its target is unknown.

Study findings and constraints: These conclusions were based on statistical analysis (cross-sectional, not following the same donors). For cord blood, abundant beta clonotypes had fewer insertions, unlike memory repertoires, which showed none.

Healthy Caucasian donors formed the entire cohort. These data are also associated with another study on yellow fever vaccine responses in identical twins.

The sequenced sample was memory (CD45RO+) T cells sorted from blood. This sequence joins TRBV5-1 and TRBJ2-1; 8 nucleotides agree with TRBD2. This TCR came from a woman under 30 in good health. The CDR3 protein is CASSLAAVAGKSGEQFF. CDR3 coding DNA: TGCGCCAGCAGCTTGGCCGCGGTAGCGGGAAAAAGTGGTGAGCAGTTCTTC.